The entry that follows covers one T cell receptor beta chain sequence. Looked up from germline, CDR1 is MNHNY and CDR2 is SVGAGI (reference sequence). V was shortened by 0 bases and J by 5 bases, with 10 bases between the two germline ends. CDR3 length: 14 amino acids. This entry comes from a study of control samples from healthy donors and cancer patients. TCRdb keeps only in-frame clones here, not all; method: immunoSEQ multiplex PCR. The sample contains some 140,000 clones, around 96% of which appear only once. The specimen was blood. The chain carries TRBV6-6 and TRBJ2-5, with D perhaps TRBD1 (6 bases). The sequence came from a man between 35 and 55 years old in good health. The CDR3 nucleotides read TGTGCCAGCAGTTACTCCAGGGGTGGGGAGACCCAGTACTTC. Residues: CASSYSRGGETQYF.